These 14 T cell receptor beta chains originate from one sample sequenced in a study of beta chain features in type 1 diabetes. The isolated RNA, all of it, was reverse transcribed, so expressed TCRB transcripts were what got sequenced. Clones were sequenced by immunoSEQ multiplex PCR, and TCRdb holds only the in-frame ones, with some missing. The sample lists roughly 240,000 clones, 13% to 15% occurring once. The specimen was naive CD4+ T cells from blood. These receptors originate from a woman between 40 and 55 years old in good health.

The rearrangement joins TRBV18 to TRBJ1-4; D is possibly TRBD1 (5 bases). V was clipped by 3 bases and J by 4 bases, with 15 bases between them. The length of the CDR3 is 16 residues. In germline, CDR1 is KGHSH, CDR2 LQKENI. The DNA of the CDR3 is TGTGCCAGCTCACCCCATCACGGGGGAATTAATGAAAAACTGTTTTTT. Translating it yields CASSPHHGGINEKLFF.

The chain uses TRBV12-5 and TRBJ2-2, with TRBD1 matching over 10 bases. The CDR3 is 15 residues long. Germline V gene sequence: CDR1 LGHNT, CDR2 FRNRAP. V lost 4 bases and J lost 5; bases outside the gene matches: 4. The CDR3 here is CASGSWTGGTGELFF. The CDR3 region has the DNA TGTGCTAGTGGTTCTTGGACAGGGGGTACCGGGGAGCTGTTTTTT.

This clone was detected a few times. This chain connects TRBV7-2 to TRBJ2-7, with D unclear. The V gene's germline CDR1 is SGHTA and CDR2 FQGNSA. The CDR3 sequence is 13 residues long. Trimming pared 1 base from V and 3 bases from J, leaving 7 bases between. The CDR3 DNA sequence: TGTGCCAGCAGCTTAGGACTTATCTACGAGCAGTACTTC. Translating it yields CASSLGLIYEQYF.

This sequence joins TRBV4-1 and TRBJ2-3; 7 nucleotides agree with TRBD1. Germline V gene lookup returns CDR1 MGHRA and CDR2 YSYEKL. The CDR3 sequence is 19 residues long. V shed 1 base, J shed 1 base, and the junction held 14 bases outside the gene matches. DNA of the CDR3: TGCGCCAGCAGCCAAGCCGCGATAATGACAGGGACGGGCACAGATACGCAGTATTTT. It translates to CASSQAAIMTGTGTDTQYF.

This clone was recorded a few times. The gene calls are TRBV6-5 and TRBJ2-3; D may be TRBD1 (6 bases). Trimming removed 3 bases at V and 6 bases at J, with 13 bases between. In germline, CDR1 is MNHEY, CDR2 SVGAGI. The CDR3 is 14 amino acids. CDR3 nucleotides: TGTGCCAGCAGTTATACAGGGCGACGCGATACGCAGTATTTT. It specifies CASSYTGRRDTQYF.

This clone was recorded a few times. The chain is built from TRBV29-1 and TRBJ2-2, with TRBD2 matching 12 bases. Germline V gene data show CDR1 as SQVTM and CDR2 as ANQGSEA. The CDR3 runs to 16 residues. J lost 0 bases, V lost 6 bases, and 5 bases had no gene match. The CDR3 loop reads CSVLTSGGSNTGELFF. The CDR3 bases are TGCAGCGTGTTGACTAGCGGGGGTTCGAACACCGGGGAGCTGTTTTTT.

This clone was counted a few times. V and J are TRBV25-1 and TRBJ1-1, with D maybe TRBD1 (5 bases). V gave up 7 bases and J gave up 5 bases, with 14 bases separating them. The germline gives CDR1 MGHDK, CDR2 SYGVNS. The CDR3 has 13 residues. The CDR3 DNA follows: TGTGCCAGCATCGGAGCGGGGGGTACTGAAGCTTTCTTT. This sequence encodes CASIGAGGTEAFF.

This clone has more than one count but fewer than ten. The J gene is TRBJ1-5, the V gene TRBV27; 10 bases map to TRBD1. The CDR3 covers 19 residues. Germline-derived CDR1 and CDR2 are MNHEY and SMNVEV (reference sequence). Trimming took 5 bases from V and 0 from J; bases not matched to a gene: 13. In DNA form, the CDR3 reads TGTGCCAGCAGTCCGCCGGGACAGGGGTTAGGGGGTAGCAATCAGCCCCAGCATTTT. Its protein is CASSPPGQGLGGSNQPQHF.

This chain links TRBV7-2 with TRBJ2-3; the D gene is possibly TRBD1 (5 bases). V lost 3 bases and J lost 3, with 19 bases in between. Germline V gene lookup returns CDR1 SGHTA and CDR2 FQGNSA. CDR3 length: 17 amino acids. CDR3 region: CASSLQGSRSGTDTQYF. The CDR3 DNA sequence: TGTGCCAGCAGCTTGCAGGGTTCGAGGAGTGGGACAGATACGCAGTATTTT.

The chain employs TRBV7-9 and TRBJ2-5, with 7 positions matching TRBD1. Germline loops: CDR1 SEHNR, CDR2 FQNEAQ (reference sequence). J gave up 1 base and V 5 bases, and 10 bases lay outside the gene matches. There are 16 residues in the CDR3. The CDR3 is CASSRPPGQTQETQYF. Here the CDR3 DNA reads TGTGCCAGCAGCCGGCCCCCGGGACAGACCCAAGAGACCCAGTACTTC.

The chain recombines TRBV11-2 with TRBJ2-3; 7 nucleotides line up with TRBD2. CDR1 is SGHAT and CDR2 is FQNNGV in the germline V gene. This CDR3 spans 15 amino acids. Trimming cost V 5 bases and J 3 bases; bases outside gene matches: 8. The CDR3 DNA reads as TGTGCCAGCAGCCCCTGGGGGGGAGCGACAGATACGCAGTATTTT. This gives the protein CASSPWGGATDTQYF.

This sequence joins TRBV2 and TRBJ1-2; D possibly corresponds to TRBD1 (6 bases). CDR1 and CDR2 (germline): SNHLY, FYNNEI. The V end lost 0 bases, the J end lost 4 bases, and 12 bases lay between the germline ends. The CDR3 is 15 residues long. The CDR3 DNA follows: TGTGCCAGCAGTGAAGCGAGGACAGAGGGCTATGGCTACACCTTC. As protein: CASSEARTEGYGYTF.

In its sample, this clone was seen a few times. This rearrangement joins TRBV5-4 to TRBJ1-1, with TRBD1 as a possible D gene (5 bases). This CDR3 contains 14 residues. Germline loops: CDR1 SGHNT, CDR2 YYREEE (reference sequence). The V end was cut by 0 bases, the J end by 3 bases, with 9 bases between. The CDR3 loop is CASSLDTGHTEAFF. In DNA form, the CDR3 reads TGTGCCAGCAGCTTGGATACAGGTCACACTGAAGCTTTCTTT.

This clone came up a few times. The chain is built from TRBV19 and TRBJ2-7, with 10 bases aligning to TRBD2. The junction had 5 bases not matched to a gene; V was cut back by 3 bases and J by 3 bases. CDR1 is LNHDA and CDR2 is SQIVND in the germline V gene (reference sequence). The CDR3 runs 15 residues. This CDR3 reads CASSIQRGGLYEQYF. The DNA for the CDR3 is TGTGCCAGTAGTATCCAGCGGGGGGGCCTCTACGAGCAGTACTTC.